This T cell receptor beta chain was recovered during a study of OX40 agonist ivuxolimab in advanced cancers. The study, taken as a whole, reports: The CD4+ and CD8+ T cells in the blood had expanded clonally by week 6 at 0.1 to 3.0 mg/kg.

CDR1 and CDR2 (germline): SGHTA, FQGNSA. J gave up 4 bases and V 0 bases, and 3 bases lay outside the gene matches. The CDR3 is 14 residues long. TCRdb keeps only in-frame clones here, not all; method: immunoSEQ multiplex PCR. The repertoire holds under 150,000 clones, with around 91% as singletons. Worth noting for this clone: What it binds is not known.

This rearrangement joins TRBV7-2 to TRBJ2-7, with 7 bases fitting TRBD2. This clonotype was sampled from an adult with an advanced solid tumor such as melanoma, head and neck, liver or kidney cancer. The specimen was CD4+ or CD8+ T cells sorted from blood, collected in a trial of the OX40 agonist ivuxolimab. The CDR3 is CASSLARGRYEQYF. The CDR3 DNA follows: TGTGCCAGCAGCTTAGCGCGGGGGAGGTACGAGCAGTACTTC.